This note documents a single T cell receptor beta chain sequence. Sequenced by immunoSEQ multiplex PCR; TCRdb stores in-frame clones only, minus some. The repertoire includes a few hundred thousand clones, 88% of them detected once, and approximately 0.8% sits in the top ten. The source of the sample is a study of blood T cell repertoires in COVID-19. This CDR3 has 15 residues. Germline V gene data show CDR1 as SGHDN and CDR2 as FVKESK. V shed 4 bases, J shed 4 bases, and the junction held 6 bases outside the gene matches. Sequenced sample: peripheral blood. The receptor was derived from a woman in her 30s with acute or convalescent COVID-19. This chain joins TRBV14 and TRBJ1-1, with TRBD1 matching 10 bases. The CDR3 loop is CASSPGTGVTTEAFF. The CDR3, as DNA: TGTGCCAGCAGCCCCGGGACAGGGGTGACCACTGAAGCTTTCTTT.